A single sample is the source of the 27 T cell receptor beta chains below, sequenced in a study of T-cell reconstitution after alpha-beta-depleted transplantation in children. TCRbeta library preparation incorporated unique molecular identifiers. TCRdb reanalysed the PCR reads using MiXCR and keeps one entry per CDR3 protein. This sample yields about 640,000 distinct CDR3 sequences, of which roughly 15% are seen a single time; approximately 1% belongs to the top ten. Material: PBMCs from the stem cell graft donor, obtained from the stem cell graft. The origin of the receptors is a human donor who donated a stem cell graft to a child with acute myeloid leukemia.

Only a few counts were recorded for this clonotype. The chain links TRBV20-1 to TRBJ1-5; possible D gene TRBD1, 6 bases. The germline V and J ends were trimmed by 1 base and 5 bases, with 9 bases remaining between them. The CDR3 is 13 amino acids. The germline CDR1 and CDR2 sequences are DFQATT and SNEGSKA (reference sequence). CDR3 in DNA: TGCAGTGCTAGAGCCACAGGGTATCAGCCCCAGCATTTT. Its translation: CSARATGYQPQHF.

The chain couples TRBV5-6 to TRBJ2-3; TRBD2 aligns across 8 bases. The CDR3 spans 16 residues. CDR1 and CDR2 (germline): SGHDT, YYEEEE. Unmatched junction bases numbered 10, after V lost 2 bases and J lost 5 bases. The CDR3 coding sequence is TGTGCCAGCAGCTTTCTACGGGGGGGCCTTGGAGATACGCAGTATTTT. Translated, it gives CASSFLRGGLGDTQYF.

This clonotype occurred a few times. The gene calls are TRBV4-3 and TRBJ2-2; the D call may be TRBD1 or TRBD2 (5 bases each). This CDR3 is built from 16 residues. CDR1 is LGHNA, CDR2 YSLEER, per germline. V was shortened by 2 bases and J by 3 bases, with 13 bases between the two germline ends. This CDR3 is CASSQSLGTYTGELFF. In DNA form, the CDR3 reads TGCGCCAGCAGCCAATCTTTAGGGACCTACACCGGGGAGCTGTTTTTT.

This clonotype was counted a single time. This chain links TRBV30 with TRBJ2-7, with TRBD2 identical over 7 bases. Per the germline V gene, CDR1 is GTSNPN and CDR2 is SVGIG (reference sequence). V dropped 0 bases and J dropped 5; count of bases not matched to a gene: 1. The CDR3 runs to 12 residues. The CDR3 coding sequence is TGTGCCTGGAGTGTGGGGGGGGACGAGCAGTACTTC. As protein: CAWSVGGDEQYF.

The sample holds a few counts of this clonotype. The chain employs TRBV12-3 or TRBV12-4 and TRBJ1-1; D is possibly TRBD1 (6 bases). This CDR3 is built from 16 residues. V gave up 6 bases and J gave up 3 bases, with 20 bases separating them. As DNA, the CDR3 is TGTGCCAGCAGACCCTCGTCGACAGGAGATTACACTGAAGCTTTCTTT. Residues: CASRPSSTGDYTEAFF.

This clonotype came up many times. This sequence joins TRBV15 and TRBJ2-3, with TRBD2 matching over 10 bases. The ends lost 5 bases at V and 2 bases at J; junction bases unmatched: 4. Germline assignment: CDR1 LNHNV and CDR2 YYDKDF (reference sequence). The CDR3 runs 15 residues. The DNA of the CDR3 is TGTGCCACCAGCGGTAGCGGGGGGATCACAGATACGCAGTATTTT. It yields the protein CATSGSGGITDTQYF.

Concerning this clonotype itself: This could be a read error, since a much larger clone is one nucleotide away. The chain recombines TRBV29-1 with TRBJ1-1; D is unresolved. Germline V gene lookup returns CDR1 SQVTM and CDR2 ANQGSEA. The CDR3 covers 11 residues. This chain's CDR3 is CRVVLTVKAFF. The CDR3, as DNA: TGCAGGGTTGTCCTAACGGTGAAAGCTTTCTTT.

This clonotype was recorded many times. The chain links TRBV6-6 to TRBJ2-7, with a possible D match to TRBD1 (5 bases). This CDR3 region has 13 residues. Germline V lookup: CDR1 MNHNY, CDR2 SVGAGI (reference sequence). V was pared by 0 bases and J by 7 bases, with 10 bases between. The CDR3 reads CASSYSNRGEQYF. CDR3 bases: TGTGCCAGCAGTTACTCGAATAGGGGAGAGCAGTACTTC.

This clonotype has a handful of counts. This chain connects TRBV20-1 to TRBJ2-5; D possibly corresponds to TRBD1 (5 bases). Per the germline V gene, CDR1 is DFQATT and CDR2 is SNEGSKA (reference sequence). Trimming pared 5 bases from V and 5 bases from J, leaving 12 bases between. This CDR3 is built from 12 residues. The CDR3 is CSAYSQGETQYF. CDR3 sequence (DNA): TGCAGTGCTTACTCTCAGGGTGAGACCCAGTACTTC.

This clonotype was counted only a few times. The chain combines TRBV6-1 with TRBJ1-4; D is ambiguous. CDR3 length equals 15 residues. V gave up 6 bases and J gave up 0 bases, with 11 bases separating them. Germline V gene sequence: CDR1 MNHNS, CDR2 SASEGT. The CDR3 is CASRFSETTNEKLFF. In nucleotides, the CDR3 is TGTGCCAGCAGATTTTCCGAGACAACTAATGAAAAACTGTTTTTT.

This clonotype was detected many times. The chain recombines TRBV12-3 or TRBV12-4 with TRBJ2-5; no definite D call. The V end was cut by 7 bases, the J end by 5 bases, with 14 bases between. The CDR3 totals 13 residues. The CDR3 bases are TGTGCCAGCAATATAGACCTTGCGGAGACCCAGTACTTC. Translated, it gives CASNIDLAETQYF.

Many counts were recorded for this clonotype. The CDR3 nucleotides are TGCGCCAGCAGCTTGGAGGTAGGGCGGAACTACGAGCAGTACTTC. Amino acid sequence: CASSLEVGRNYEQYF. The rearrangement uses TRBV5-1 and TRBJ2-7, with D uncertain. The CDR3 extends over 15 amino acids. V gave up 0 bases and J gave up 3 bases, with 13 bases separating them. Germline CDR1 reads SGHRS; CDR2 reads YFSETQ.

This clonotype was seen repeatedly, ten times or more. This sequence joins TRBV5-1 and TRBJ2-7; D may match TRBD1 or TRBD2 (5 bases each). CDR1 and CDR2 from the germline V gene are SGHRS and YFSETQ. This CDR3 has 15 amino acids. The V gene lost 6 bases and the J gene lost 2 bases, with 18 bases spanning the gap. CDR3 DNA sequence: TGCGCCAGCACGAGGGGAGAGGGGAGAACCTACGAGCAGTACTTC. This encodes CASTRGEGRTYEQYF.

In regard to this clonotype: A much larger clone lies one base from this, so it may be a read error. The chain carries TRBV7-2 and TRBJ2-2; either TRBD1 or TRBD2 may supply D (5 bases each). From germline, CDR1 is SGHTA and CDR2 FQGNSA. The CDR3 spans 15 residues. CDR3 in DNA: TGTGCCAGCAGTCCCGACAGCGCGAACACCGGGGAGCCGTTTTTT. This gives the protein CASSPDSANTGEPFF.

J is TRBJ2-3 and V is TRBV27; possibly TRBD1 for D (6 bases). This CDR3 has 16 residues. V gave up 1 base and J gave up 0 bases, with 11 bases separating them. CDR1 is MNHEY, CDR2 SMNVEV, per germline (reference sequence). CDR3 sequence (DNA): TGTGCCAGCAGTTTATACAGGGTCTATAGCACAGATACGCAGTATTTT. Its translation is CASSLYRVYSTDTQYF.

This clonotype was recorded at least ten times. The chain joins TRBV5-6 to TRBJ1-2, with TRBD1 as a possible D gene (5 bases). The V end was cut by 2 bases, the J end by 1 base, with 12 bases between. Per germline, CDR1 SGHDT and CDR2 YYEEEE. This CDR3 is 15 amino acids long. DNA of the CDR3: TGTGCCAGCAGCTTAGTCCAGGGAGTTAACTATGGCTACACCTTC. Protein product: CASSLVQGVNYGYTF. The full variable domain, with the rest looked up from reference TRBV5-6 and TRBJ1-2, is DAGVTQSPTHLIKTRGQQVTLRCSPKSGHDTVSWYQQALGQGPQFIFQYYEEEERQRGNFPDRFSGHQFPNYSSELNVNALLLGDSALYLCASSLVQGVNYGYTFGSGTRLTVV.

The genes are TRBV7-6 and TRBJ2-3; D might be TRBD2 (6 bases). The ends were cut back, 3 bases at V and 1 base at J, with 17 bases in the middle. The CDR3 is 17 residues long. CDR1 is SGHVS, CDR2 FNYEAQ, per germline. CDR3 sequence: CASSFLGEASGTDTQYF. DNA for the CDR3: TGTGCCAGCAGCTTTTTGGGGGAGGCTTCGGGCACAGATACGCAGTATTTT.

This clonotype was seen many times. This chain links TRBV20-1 with TRBJ1-1; D uncertain. The V gene's germline CDR1 is DFQATT and CDR2 SNEGSKA (reference sequence). Trimming stripped 3 bases from V and 10 bases from J, with 21 bases between. The CDR3 runs to 14 residues. The CDR3: CSASGGSEGRRAFF. Here the CDR3 DNA reads TGCAGTGCTAGCGGAGGGTCCGAGGGTCGAAGAGCTTTCTTT.

This clonotype was detected ten times or more. The gene calls are TRBV10-3 and TRBJ2-7; D could derive from TRBD1 or TRBD2 (5 bases each). Trimming removed 5 bases from V and 4 bases from J, with 15 bases in between. CDR3 length: 14 residues. Germline CDR1 ENHRY, CDR2 SYGVKD. CDR3 loop: CAISSGTKGYEQYF. In DNA form, the CDR3 reads TGTGCCATCAGTTCCGGGACCAAGGGGTACGAGCAGTACTTC.

This clonotype was seen repeatedly, ten times or more. V and J are TRBV29-1 and TRBJ1-1; 8 bases are a match to TRBD1. V shed 3 bases and J 1 base; nucleotides not matched to a gene: 4. CDR1 and CDR2 from the germline V gene are SQVTM and ANQGSEA. The CDR3 is 14 residues long. The CDR3 loop reads CSVDHRGGNTEAFF. CDR3 sequence (DNA): TGCAGCGTTGACCACAGGGGGGGGAACACTGAAGCTTTCTTT.

At least ten counts were recorded for this clonotype. J is TRBJ1-1 and V is TRBV20-1; TRBD1 might be the D (6 bases). Germline V gene lookup returns CDR1 DFQATT and CDR2 SNEGSKA (reference sequence). This CDR3 is built from 14 residues. The V gene lost 1 base and the J gene lost 0 bases, with 9 bases spanning the gap. The CDR3 DNA is TGCAGTGCTAGAGTGGACAGAGTGAACACTGAAGCTTTCTTT. Translated, it gives CSARVDRVNTEAFF.

V gene TRBV7-9 combines with J gene TRBJ1-2; D not resolved. Germline lookup yields CDR1 SEHNR and CDR2 FQNEAQ (reference sequence). The V end lost 3 bases, the J end lost 4 bases, and 12 bases lay between the germline ends. This CDR3 spans 14 amino acids. CDR3 residues: CASSLGPTLYGYTF. The CDR3, as DNA: TGTGCCAGCAGCTTGGGCCCGACCCTCTATGGCTACACCTTC.

Many counts were recorded for this clonotype. This chain links TRBV7-8 with TRBJ2-5; TRBD2 is a possible D gene (6 bases). V was shortened by 6 bases and J by 4 bases, with 15 bases between the two germline ends. The germline V gene encodes CDR1 SGHVS and CDR2 FQNEAQ. CDR3 length equals 14 residues. CDR3 DNA sequence: TGTGCCAGCAGTTGGGGGGTTGATCGAGAGACCCAGTACTTC. Residues: CASSWGVDRETQYF.

This clonotype has a handful of counts. The chain couples TRBV7-3 to TRBJ2-1, with 11 bases matching TRBD1. Germline trimming cut 4 bases from V and 12 bases from J; bases unmatched to any gene: 2. CDR1 is SGHTA and CDR2 is FQGTGA in the germline V gene. This CDR3 has 12 residues. The CDR3 sequence: CASSYGTGGQFF. Written as DNA, the CDR3 is TGTGCCAGCAGCTACGGGACAGGGGGGCAGTTCTTC.

V usage is TRBV30 and J usage is TRBJ1-1; weak D call: TRBD1 (6 bases). The CDR3 has 12 amino acids. Germline loops: CDR1 GTSNPN, CDR2 SVGIG (reference sequence). Trimming left V 2 bases short and J 3 bases short, with 7 bases between. CDR3: CAWSPGDTEAFF. The CDR3 DNA reads as TGTGCCTGGAGTCCAGGGGACACTGAAGCTTTCTTT.

The table lists this clonotype with many counts. CDR3 in amino acids: CASSRQRDYYEQYF. DNA of the CDR3: TGTGCCAGCAGTCGACAGCGGGATTACTACGAGCAGTACTTC. The chain links TRBV6-1 to TRBJ2-7; TRBD2 matches at 7 bases. The V segment lost 5 bases and the J segment 3 bases; nucleotides outside the gene matches: 7. The CDR3 loop spans 14 amino acids. The germline gives CDR1 MNHNS, CDR2 SASEGT.

This clonotype was seen more than once but under ten times. V and J are TRBV7-2 and TRBJ2-7; perhaps D is TRBD1 or TRBD2 (7 bases each). The CDR3 length is 15 residues. V was clipped by 5 bases and J by 3 bases, with 17 bases between them. Germline assignment: CDR1 SGHTA and CDR2 FQGNSA. The CDR3 nucleotides are TGTGCCAGCAGCCCAGGGGGGGGGGCAGTCTACGAGCAGTACTTC. Its protein product is CASSPGGGAVYEQYF.